This T cell receptor beta chain came from a study of T cells in Graves' hyperthyroidism and ophthalmopathy. The wider study: Initial diagnosis, before any treatment, was when peripheral blood was collected. General study results and limits: Ophthalmopathy was predicted by the model a median of roughly 6 months ahead of onset.

V lost 0 bases and J lost 2; bases outside the gene matches: 5. CDR3 length: 16 residues. Germline V gives CDR1 SGHTA, CDR2 FQGTGA. Concerning this clonotype: Its antigen is currently unknown.

A lack of ophthalmopathy progression within 18 months defined stable Graves' hyperthyroidism. Clinical symptoms, serum thyroxine, TRAb, thyroid ultrasound and orbital computed tomography informed diagnoses. The TCR beta CDR3 regions underwent amplification using RNA transcripts as the source. First-round RT-PCR targeting the TCR CDR3 was performed with the HTBI primer set. TCRdb analysed the multiplex PCR reads with MiXCR anew, one entry per CDR3 protein. The repertoire consists of roughly 380,000 distinct CDR3 sequences, with over 11% occurring once and the leading ten covering 9.5% to 11%. The V and J genes are TRBV7-3 and TRBJ2-3; 7 bases line up with TRBD2. Sequenced sample: blood. The receptor was isolated from a woman aged 55-69 years with Graves' hyperthyroidism. The DNA of the CDR3 is TGTGCCAGCAGCTTAACGGTAGCGGGTTTCACAGATACGCAGTATTTT. Translation: CASSLTVAGFTDTQYF.